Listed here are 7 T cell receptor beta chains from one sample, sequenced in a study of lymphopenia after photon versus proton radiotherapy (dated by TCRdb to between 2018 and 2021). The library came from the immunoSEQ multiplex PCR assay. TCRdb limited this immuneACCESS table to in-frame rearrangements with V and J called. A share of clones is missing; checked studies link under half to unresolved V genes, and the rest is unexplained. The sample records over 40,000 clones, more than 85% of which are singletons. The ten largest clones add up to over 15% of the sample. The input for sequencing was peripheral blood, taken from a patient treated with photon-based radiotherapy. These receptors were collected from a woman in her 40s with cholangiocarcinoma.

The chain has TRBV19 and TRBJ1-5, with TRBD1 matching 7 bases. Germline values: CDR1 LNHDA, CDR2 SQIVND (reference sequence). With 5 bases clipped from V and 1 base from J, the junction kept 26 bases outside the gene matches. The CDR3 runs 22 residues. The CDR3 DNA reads TGTGCCAGTAGTCCCACAGGGGCGGTGGATTCGTTGGTCCGAGTGAGCAATCAGCCCCAGCATTTT. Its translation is CASSPTGAVDSLVRVSNQPQHF.

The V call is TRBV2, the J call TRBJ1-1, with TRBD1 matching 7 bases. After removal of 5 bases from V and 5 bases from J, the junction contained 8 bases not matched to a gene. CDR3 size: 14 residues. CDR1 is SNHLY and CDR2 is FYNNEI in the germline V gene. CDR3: CASSTKTGWTEAFF. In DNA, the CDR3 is TGTGCCAGCAGTACTAAGACAGGGTGGACTGAAGCTTTCTTT.

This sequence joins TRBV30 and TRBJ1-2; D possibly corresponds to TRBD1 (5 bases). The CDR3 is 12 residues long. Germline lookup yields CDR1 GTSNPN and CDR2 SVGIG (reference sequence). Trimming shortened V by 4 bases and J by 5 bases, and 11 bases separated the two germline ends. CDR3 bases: TGTGCCTGGACCCTGGGGGTTTATGGCTACACCTTC. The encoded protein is CAWTLGVYGYTF. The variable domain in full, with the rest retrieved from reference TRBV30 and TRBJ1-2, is SQTIHQWPATLVQPVGSPLSLECTVEGTSNPNLYWYRQAAGRGLQLLFYSVGIGQISSEVPQNLSASRPQDRQFILSSKKLLLSDSGFYLCAWTLGVYGYTFGSGTRLTVV.

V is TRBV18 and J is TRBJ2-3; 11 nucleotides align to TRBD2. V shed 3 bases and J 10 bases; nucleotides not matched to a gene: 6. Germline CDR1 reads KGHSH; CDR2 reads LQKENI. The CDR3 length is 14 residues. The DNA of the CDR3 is TGTGCCAGCTCACCGCCGGGACTAGCGGAGGCGCAGTATTTT. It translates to CASSPPGLAEAQYF.

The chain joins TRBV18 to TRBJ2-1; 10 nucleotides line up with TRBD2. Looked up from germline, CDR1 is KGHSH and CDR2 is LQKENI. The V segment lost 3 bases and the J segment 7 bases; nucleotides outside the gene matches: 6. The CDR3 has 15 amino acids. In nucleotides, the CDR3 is TGTGCCAGCTCACCGGAGCGGGGGGGTAGGAATGAGCAGTTCTTC. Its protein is CASSPERGGRNEQFF.

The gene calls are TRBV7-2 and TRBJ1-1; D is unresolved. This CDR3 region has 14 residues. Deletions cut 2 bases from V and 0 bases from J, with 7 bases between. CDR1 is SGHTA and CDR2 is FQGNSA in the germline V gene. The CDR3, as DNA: TGTGCCAGCAGCTTAATGGGATTGAACACTGAAGCTTTCTTT. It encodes CASSLMGLNTEAFF.

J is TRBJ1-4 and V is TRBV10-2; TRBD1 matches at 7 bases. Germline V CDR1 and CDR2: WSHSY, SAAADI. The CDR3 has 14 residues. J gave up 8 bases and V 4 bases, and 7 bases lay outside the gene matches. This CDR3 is CASSGQGRNEKLFF. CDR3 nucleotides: TGCGCCAGCAGTGGACAGGGCAGAAACGAAAAACTGTTTTTT.